Listed below are T cell receptor beta chains from one sample, sequenced in a study of PD-L1 blockade in urothelial cancer. The protocol was immunoSEQ multiplex PCR, while the TCRdb copy is restricted to in-frame clones and leaves out a portion. The sample lists 120,000 or so clones; roughly 86% were seen once. The sequencing used PBMCs, collected around atezolizumab (anti-PD-L1) treatment. The receptors were gathered from a man aged 45-65 years with urothelial cancer. CDR3s include the opening cysteine and the closing phenylalanine or tryptophan. The order of the fields is V gene, clone size, D gene, J gene, CDR3 DNA, CDR3 protein. D genes are given only for firm matches. The size field is filled for only some rows; it gives once, few, many or a size class.

V gene: TRBV4-1
clone size: -
D gene: -
J gene: TRBJ2-1
CDR3 DNA: TGCGCCAGCAGCCAGCTTAAGAGCTCCTACAATGAGCAGTTCTTC
CDR3 protein: CASSQLKSSYNEQFF

V gene: TRBV11-2
clone size: -
D gene: -
J gene: TRBJ2-6
CDR3 DNA: TGTGCCAGCAGCTTAGGGGCAGGGGCTGGGGCCAACGTCCTGACTTTC
CDR3 protein: CASSLGAGAGANVLTF

V gene: TRBV6-4
clone size: once
D gene: -
J gene: TRBJ1-2
CDR3 DNA: TGTGCCAGCGCCCCTCTTGGTTCGCGAAGCGGTGGCTACACCTTC
CDR3 protein: CASAPLGSRSGGYTF

V gene: TRBV25-1
clone size: -
D gene: TRBD2
J gene: TRBJ2-3
CDR3 DNA: TGTGCCAGCAGTTTGCGGGAGGGCACAGATACGCAGTATTTT
CDR3 protein: CASSLREGTDTQYF

V gene: TRBV4-1
clone size: -
D gene: -
J gene: TRBJ1-4
CDR3 DNA: TGCGCCAGCAGCCTAACAGGGCTAGGGGAAAAACTGTTTTTT
CDR3 protein: CASSLTGLGEKLFF

V gene: TRBV19
clone size: -
D gene: -
J gene: TRBJ1-5
CDR3 DNA: TGTGCCAGTAGTATCTCTGGGGCCGAAAATCAGCCCCAGCATTTT
CDR3 protein: CASSISGAENQPQHF

V gene: TRBV7-2
clone size: -
D gene: -
J gene: TRBJ2-2
CDR3 DNA: TGTGCCAGCAGCTTAGCGGGAGGAGACACCGGGGAGCTGTTTTTT
CDR3 protein: CASSLAGGDTGELFF

V gene: TRBV6-6
clone size: -
D gene: TRBD2
J gene: TRBJ2-1
CDR3 DNA: TGTGCCAGCAGTTACGGTAGCGGGAACAATGAGCAGTTCTTC
CDR3 protein: CASSYGSGNNEQFF

V gene: TRBV11-3
clone size: few
D gene: TRBD1
J gene: TRBJ1-5
CDR3 DNA: TGTGCCAGCTCGGACAGGGCAGGGCAGCCCCAGCATTTT
CDR3 protein: CASSDRAGQPQHF

V gene: TRBV20-1
clone size: -
D gene: -
J gene: TRBJ2-3
CDR3 DNA: TGCAGTGCTAGTGTCGGAGATACGCAGTATTTT
CDR3 protein: CSASVGDTQYF

V gene: TRBV5-5
clone size: -
D gene: -
J gene: TRBJ2-7
CDR3 DNA: TGTGCCAGCAGCTTGTACGACAGGCACTACGAGCAGTACTTC
CDR3 protein: CASSLYDRHYEQYF

V gene: TRBV28
clone size: once
D gene: TRBD2
J gene: TRBJ2-3
CDR3 DNA: TGTGCCAGCAGTTTAGGACTAGCGGGATCCACAGATACGCAGTATTTT
CDR3 protein: CASSLGLAGSTDTQYF

V gene: TRBV5-4
clone size: -
D gene: TRBD2
J gene: TRBJ2-1
CDR3 DNA: TGTGCCAGCAGCTCCGGGACTAGCGCGGGGGAGCAGTTCTTC
CDR3 protein: CASSSGTSAGEQFF

V gene: TRBV5-1
clone size: -
D gene: TRBD1
J gene: TRBJ2-2
CDR3 DNA: TGCGCCAGCAGCCGGGGCGGACAGGGGGTCAACACCGGGGAGCTGTTTTTT
CDR3 protein: CASSRGGQGVNTGELFF

V gene: TRBV19
clone size: -
D gene: TRBD1
J gene: TRBJ2-1
CDR3 DNA: TGTGCCAGTAGTATAGAGCCGGGACAGGGGTGGAATGAGCAGTTCTTC
CDR3 protein: CASSIEPGQGWNEQFF

V gene: TRBV5-1
clone size: once
D gene: -
J gene: TRBJ2-3
CDR3 DNA: TGCGCCAGCAGCTTGGGGCAGGACACAGATACGCAGTATTTT
CDR3 protein: CASSLGQDTDTQYF

V gene: TRBV7-6
clone size: -
D gene: -
J gene: TRBJ2-7
CDR3 DNA: TGTGCCAGCAGCTTAAGTGGGAGCTCCTACGAGCAGTACTTC
CDR3 protein: CASSLSGSSYEQYF

V gene: TRBV5-6
clone size: -
D gene: -
J gene: TRBJ1-2
CDR3 DNA: TGTGCCAGCAGCATCCCGGACAAGTACTATGGCTACACCTTC
CDR3 protein: CASSIPDKYYGYTF

V gene: TRBV7-2
clone size: few
D gene: -
J gene: TRBJ2-2
CDR3 DNA: TGTGCCAGCGGCAGGGTTTTGACCGGGGAGCTGTTTTTT
CDR3 protein: CASGRVLTGELFF

V gene: TRBV6-6
clone size: -
D gene: TRBD2
J gene: TRBJ2-1
CDR3 DNA: TGTGCCAGCAGTTACCTTTTCGCGGGAGGACCCAATGAGCAGTTCTTC
CDR3 protein: CASSYLFAGGPNEQFF

V gene: TRBV23-1
clone size: once
D gene: TRBD1
J gene: TRBJ1-3
CDR3 DNA: TGCGCCAGCAGCTTCCTCTCCGGACAGGGCGGAAACACCATATATTTT
CDR3 protein: CASSFLSGQGGNTIYF

V gene: TRBV18
clone size: -
D gene: -
J gene: TRBJ2-5
CDR3 DNA: TGTGCCAGCTCACCCCATCCTCGGGAGACCCAGTACTTC
CDR3 protein: CASSPHPRETQYF

V gene: TRBV28
clone size: -
D gene: -
J gene: TRBJ2-4
CDR3 DNA: TGTGCCAGCAGAAGCTGGGGGGTTACCAAAAACATTCAGTACTTC
CDR3 protein: CASRSWGVTKNIQYF

V gene: TRBV6-1
clone size: once
D gene: -
J gene: TRBJ1-1
CDR3 DNA: TGTGCCAGCAGAAGGGGGTACACTGAAGCTTTCTTT
CDR3 protein: CASRRGYTEAFF

V gene: TRBV5-1
clone size: -
D gene: -
J gene: TRBJ1-6
CDR3 DNA: TGCGCCAGCAGCACACAGGTTCGCTCCTATAATTCACCCCTCCACTTT
CDR3 protein: CASSTQVRSYNSPLHF